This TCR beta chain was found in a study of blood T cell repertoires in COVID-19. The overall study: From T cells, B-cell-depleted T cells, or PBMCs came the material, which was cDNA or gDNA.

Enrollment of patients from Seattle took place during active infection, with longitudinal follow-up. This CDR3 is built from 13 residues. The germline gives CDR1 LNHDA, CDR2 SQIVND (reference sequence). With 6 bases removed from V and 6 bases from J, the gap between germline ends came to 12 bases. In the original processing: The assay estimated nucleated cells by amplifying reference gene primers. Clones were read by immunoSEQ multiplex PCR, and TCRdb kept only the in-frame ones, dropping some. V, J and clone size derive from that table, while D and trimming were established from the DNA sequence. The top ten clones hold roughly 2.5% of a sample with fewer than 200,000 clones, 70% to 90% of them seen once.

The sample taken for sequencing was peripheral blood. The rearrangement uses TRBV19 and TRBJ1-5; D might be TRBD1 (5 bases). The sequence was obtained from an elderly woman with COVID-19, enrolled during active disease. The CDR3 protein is CASSFRVSQPQHF. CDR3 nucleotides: TGTGCCAGTAGCTTCAGGGTTTCTCAGCCCCAGCATTTT.